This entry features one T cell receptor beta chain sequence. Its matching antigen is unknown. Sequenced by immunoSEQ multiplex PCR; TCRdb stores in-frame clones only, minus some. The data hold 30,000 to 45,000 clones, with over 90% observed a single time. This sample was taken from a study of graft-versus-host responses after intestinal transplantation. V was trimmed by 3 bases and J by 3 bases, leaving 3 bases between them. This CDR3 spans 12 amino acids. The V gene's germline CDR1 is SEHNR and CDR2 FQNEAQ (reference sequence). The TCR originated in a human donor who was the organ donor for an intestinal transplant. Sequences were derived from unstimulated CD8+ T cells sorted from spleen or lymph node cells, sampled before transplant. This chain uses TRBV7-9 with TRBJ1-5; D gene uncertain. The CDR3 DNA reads TGTGCCAGCAGCTTGAACAATCAGCCCCAGCATTTT. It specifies CASSLNNQPQHF.